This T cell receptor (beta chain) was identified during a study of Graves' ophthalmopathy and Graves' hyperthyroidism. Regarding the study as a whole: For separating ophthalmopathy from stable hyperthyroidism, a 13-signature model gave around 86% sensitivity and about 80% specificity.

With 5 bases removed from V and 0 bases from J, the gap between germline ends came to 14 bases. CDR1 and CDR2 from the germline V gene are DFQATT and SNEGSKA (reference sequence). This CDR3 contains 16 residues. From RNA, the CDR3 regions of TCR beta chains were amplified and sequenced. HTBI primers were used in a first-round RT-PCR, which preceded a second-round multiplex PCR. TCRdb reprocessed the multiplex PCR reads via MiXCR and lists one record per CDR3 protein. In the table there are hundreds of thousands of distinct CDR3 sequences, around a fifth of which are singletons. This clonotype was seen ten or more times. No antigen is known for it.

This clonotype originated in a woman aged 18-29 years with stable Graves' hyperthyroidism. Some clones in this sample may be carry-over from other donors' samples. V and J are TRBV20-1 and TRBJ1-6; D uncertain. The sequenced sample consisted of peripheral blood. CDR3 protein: CSAETPANSYNSPLHF. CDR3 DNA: TGCAGTGCTGAAACCCCCGCGAACTCCTATAATTCACCCCTCCACTTT.